The T cell receptor beta chain described here comes from a study of OX40 agonist ivuxolimab in advanced cancers. Regarding the study in general: Ivuxolimab was a fully human IgG2 agonistic monoclonal antibody targeting the costimulatory receptor OX40 (CD134). Of the roughly 51 patients in dose escalation, 19 had hepatocellular carcinoma, some 15 had melanoma, 9 had renal cell carcinoma and 9 had head and neck cancer. Intravenous ivuxolimab was administered to patients every 2 weeks at six dose levels: 0.01, 0.1, 0.3, 1.5, 3 and 10 mg/kg. A male proportion of roughly 80% and a mean age of about 60 years, ranging from roughly 23 to 90, were recorded for the dose-escalation cohort. The paper describes the monotherapy dose-escalation part (N ≈ 52 patients) of the phase I trial of ivuxolimab. Peripheral TCRbeta sequencing was intended to test whether TCR sequence diversity was altered and clonal T-cell expansion was caused by ivuxolimab. Prior anti-PD-1, anti-PD-L1 or anti-CTLA-4 therapy was permitted, and about two fifths of dose-escalation patients had received checkpoint inhibitors. Partial responses occurred in three dose-escalation patients, of whom one had hepatocellular carcinoma and two had cutaneous melanoma.

Beyond this particular receptor, the publication reports: Antigen specificity was not determined for the clonally expanded peripheral T cells. On average, CD8+ T cells showed more expanded clones than CD4+ T cells after ivuxolimab. Low levels of normalized T-cell clonal expansion were also shown by some nonresponding patients. In the 0.1-3.0 mg/kg groups, partial responders were among the patients with the lowest normalized peripheral clonal expansion, particularly in CD8+ T cells. Clonal expansion of both CD4+ and CD8+ blood T cells was observed from baseline to week 6 at doses 0.1 to 3.0 mg/kg.

Genomic DNA was isolated from the sorted cells so that the TCRbeta CDR3 region could be sequenced. TCRbeta CDR3 regions were sequenced using the immunoSEQ Assay. TCRdb obtained this table from immuneACCESS and retained in-frame rearrangements with V and J assigned. These tables miss some clones; where compared with another copy, unresolved V genes account for less than half of the shortfall, and the remainder is unexplained. The table for this sample lists 70,000 to 85,000 clones; roughly 92% of them were counted only once. More than 4% of the sample goes to the ten largest clones. The germline V gene specifies MDHEN as CDR1 and SYDVKM as CDR2. The CDR3 contains 14 residues, cysteine and phenylalanine counted. The sequence is cut down to CDR3 DNA, 42 bases in frame from base 1. A distance of 11 bases separates the germline ends of V and J, which lose 3 bases and 6 bases respectively. Patients with a history of autoimmune disease or receiving systemic immunosuppression were excluded from the trial. In every dose cohort, peripheral blood was drawn for TCR sequencing at baseline, cycle 4 day 1, and cycle 7 day 1. Samples came from an open-label, multicenter, first-in-human phase I dose-escalation trial of ivuxolimab. Adults with locally advanced or metastatic melanoma, renal cell, hepatocellular, or head and neck squamous cell carcinoma were enrolled in the trial. CD4+ and CD8+ T cells were sorted separately from peripheral blood before TCR sequencing.

As regards this clone: Its antigen has not been determined. No much larger clone exists at a distance of one base, and base qualities are not known.

The TCR originated in an adult with an advanced solid tumor such as melanoma, head and neck, liver or kidney cancer. Sequences were derived from CD4+ or CD8+ T cells sorted from blood, sampled in a trial of the OX40 agonist ivuxolimab. The receptor chain draws on TRBV28 and TRBJ2-2, with the D segment possibly TRBD1 or TRBD2, each aligning over 5 bases. This receptor has the CDR3 CASSFPGRAGELFF. The nucleotides read TGTGCCAGCAGTTTTCCAGGGCGGGCCGGGGAGCTGTTTTTT.